The 9 T cell receptor beta chains below were found in one sample sequenced in a study of breast tumors, draining lymph nodes, adjacent tissues. Each CDR3 protein gets one entry after TCRdb re-called the multiplex PCR reads with MiXCR. Among about 220,000 distinct CDR3 sequences, less than 35% were seen once, and the ten largest hold 3.6%. Axillary draining lymph nodes of breast cancer patients supplied the node samples. The specimen sequenced was axillary lymph node tissue. All receptors come from a female donor with breast cancer. Some clones in this sample may be carry-over from other donors' samples.

This clonotype has ten or more counts. This chain uses TRBV5-1 with TRBJ1-2, with TRBD1 matching over 12 bases. Germline CDR1 reads SGHRS; CDR2 reads YFSETQ. The CDR3 is made up of 17 amino acids. Trimming removed 2 bases from V and 8 bases from J; junction bases left unmatched: 13. The chain's CDR3 is CASSFGTGGAGVWGYTF. The CDR3 nucleotides read TGCGCCAGCAGCTTCGGGACAGGGGGCGCAGGGGTGTGGGGCTACACCTTC.

This clonotype has only one observation. The V and J genes are TRBV5-1 and TRBJ1-1, with 9 bases matching TRBD1. The junction had 3 bases not matched to a gene; V was cut back by 5 bases and J by 1 base. Germline V gives CDR1 SGHRS, CDR2 YFSETQ. CDR3 size: 14 residues. CDR3 in amino acids: CASRPTGGNTEAFF. As DNA, the CDR3 is TGCGCCAGCAGGCCGACAGGGGGGAACACTGAAGCTTTCTTT.

The chain combines TRBV20-1 with TRBJ1-2; 7 positions agree with TRBD1. Germline V gives CDR1 DFQATT, CDR2 SNEGSKA (reference sequence). V was pared by 0 bases and J by 8 bases, with 6 bases of the junction left unmatched. The CDR3 spans 13 residues. CDR3 region: CSARDPGQWGYTF. In nucleotides, the CDR3 is TGCAGTGCTAGAGATCCGGGACAGTGGGGCTACACCTTC.

The chain has TRBV5-1 and TRBJ2-1; 14 positions match TRBD2. Germline CDR1 and CDR2: SGHRS and YFSETQ. V was clipped by 2 bases and J by 10 bases; unmatched bases: 5. This CDR3 spans 15 amino acids. In DNA form, the CDR3 reads TGCGCCAGCAGCTTCACGGGACTAGCGGGGGTAGAGCAGTTCTTC. This translates into CASSFTGLAGVEQFF. Full variable domain (missing parts from reference TRBV5-1 and TRBJ2-1): KAGVTQTPRYLIKTRGQQVTLSCSPISGHRSVSWYQQTPGQGLQFLFEYFSETQRNKGNFPGRFSGRQFSNSRSEMNVSTLELGDSALYLCASSFTGLAGVEQFFGPGTRLTVL.

V gene TRBV5-1 combines with J gene TRBJ1-6, with 11 nucleotides matching TRBD1. V was pared by 1 base and J by 7 bases, with 4 bases of the junction left unmatched. Germline V gene data show CDR1 as SGHRS and CDR2 as YFSETQ. CDR3 length equals 16 residues. The CDR3 coding sequence is TGCGCCAGCAGCTTGAAGGACAGGGGGCGCAATTCACCCCTCCACTTT. This gives the protein CASSLKDRGRNSPLHF.

The rearrangement joins TRBV12-3 or TRBV12-4 to TRBJ1-2; 8 nucleotides line up with TRBD1. V trimming: 4 bases; J trimming: 4 bases; junction bases outside the gene matches: 14. The length of the CDR3 is 17 residues. CDR3 residues: CASSYPGQGIPFYGYTF. The CDR3 region has the DNA TGTGCCAGCAGTTACCCCGGACAGGGTATCCCCTTCTATGGCTACACCTTC.

As to this clonotype: The junction departs from germline at one end; a sequencing error may be responsible. The V gene is TRBV7-3, the J gene TRBJ2-3; D assignment may be TRBD1 or TRBD2 (6 bases each). Germline V gene data show CDR1 as SGHTA and CDR2 as FQGTGA. The CDR3 is 14 amino acids. The CDR3 bases are TGTGCCAGCAGCTCCCGGGGGAGGACAGATATGCAGTATTTT. Translation: CASSSRGRTDMQYF.

A remark on this clonotype: A much larger clone lies a single base off, so this may be a read error. The chain is built from TRBV7-6 and TRBJ2-5; 9 nucleotides align to TRBD1. This CDR3 has 15 residues. CDR1 is SGHVS, CDR2 FNYEAQ, per germline. The CDR3 sequence is CASSLPTGGQETQHF. DNA of the CDR3: TGTGCCAGCAGCTTACCCACAGGGGGCCAGGAGACCCAGCACTTC.

This clonotype was detected only once. The chain has TRBV20-1 and TRBJ1-2, with no clear D. Germline V gene lookup returns CDR1 DFQATT and CDR2 SNEGSKA (reference sequence). Trimming removed 3 bases from V and 6 bases from J, with 17 bases in between. The CDR3 is 14 residues long. Here the CDR3 DNA reads TGCAGTGCTAGCAGCTTAGTCGGCATCGATGGCTACACCTTC. The encoded protein is CSASSLVGIDGYTF.